Here is one TCR beta chain with its context. Its antigen is not identified. This specimen belongs to a study of PD-1 blockade in mismatch repair-deficient tumors. The CDR3 covers 16 residues. The germline gives CDR1 SGHRS, CDR2 YFSETQ. V lost 2 bases to trimming and J lost 0 bases, with 12 bases between them. Findings of the study overall: Rapid post-treatment expansion, then contraction, generally preceding radiologic response, marked tumor-resident clones.

Method: immunoSEQ multiplex PCR; TCRdb's copy keeps in-frame clones and lacks some. The sample has roughly 32,000 clones; 65% to 85% are singletons. The material sequenced was PBMCs, taken around 6 weeks after starting pembrolizumab. The chain has TRBV5-1 and TRBJ1-3, with D possibly being TRBD1 (5 bases). This clonotype was obtained from an adult with mismatch repair-deficient cancer. The CDR3 loop reads CASSLMGLISGNTIYF. The CDR3 coding sequence is TGCGCCAGCAGCTTAATGGGACTGATCTCTGGAAACACCATATATTTT.